These 31 T cell receptor beta chains originate from one sample sequenced in a study of blood T cell repertoires in COVID-19. Generated by immunoSEQ multiplex PCR, the TCRdb table keeps only in-frame clones and is missing some. The sample has 30,000 to 40,000 clones; around 90% are singletons. The sample was peripheral blood. The receptors here all came from a woman between 65 and 79 years old with active COVID-19.

J is TRBJ2-5 and V is TRBV4-3; D is ambiguous. V was trimmed by 6 bases and J by 2 bases, leaving 10 bases between them. In germline, CDR1 is LGHNA, CDR2 YSLEER. The CDR3 sequence is 13 residues long. CDR3 residues: CASSPGLQETQYF. The CDR3 DNA is TGCGCCAGCAGTCCCGGTCTACAAGAGACCCAGTACTTC.

The rearrangement links TRBV2 to TRBJ1-2; TRBD1 is a possible D gene (6 bases). The CDR3 extends over 14 amino acids. Trimming pared 3 bases from V and 10 bases from J, leaving 18 bases between. Germline lookup yields CDR1 SNHLY and CDR2 FYNNEI. CDR3 sequence reads: CASSDNDRSGDYTF. The CDR3 bases are TGTGCCAGCAGTGACAATGATCGTTCAGGGGACTACACCTTC.

The chain links TRBV7-9 to TRBJ1-2; 8 nucleotides line up with TRBD1. There are 13 residues in the CDR3. Looked up from germline, CDR1 is SEHNR and CDR2 is FQNEAQ (reference sequence). J was trimmed by 7 bases and V by 2 bases; bases with no gene match: 3. DNA of the CDR3: TGTGCCAGCAGCTTACAGGGGGCTGGTGGCTACACCTTC. Residues: CASSLQGAGGYTF.

This chain joins TRBV5-6 and TRBJ2-7, with D unclear. Germline CDR1 and CDR2: SGHDT and YYEEEE. The V end lost 0 bases, the J end lost 3 bases, and 4 bases lay between the germline ends. The CDR3 extends over 12 amino acids. The CDR3 loop reads CASSLGVYEQYF. The CDR3 coding sequence is TGTGCCAGCAGCTTGGGAGTCTACGAGCAGTACTTC.

The chain carries TRBV5-6 and TRBJ2-7; no definite D call. Germline assignment: CDR1 SGHDT and CDR2 YYEEEE. The CDR3 extends over 16 amino acids. V lost 4 bases to trimming and J lost 4 bases, with 21 bases between them. The CDR3 DNA is TGTGCCAGCAGCGTCGCCAACAGTCCGGCTTATTACGAGCAGTACTTC. Amino acids: CASSVANSPAYYEQYF.

V is TRBV5-1 and J is TRBJ2-5; TRBD2 aligns across 14 bases. The germline CDR1 and CDR2 sequences are SGHRS and YFSETQ. J gave up 1 base and V 4 bases, and 6 bases lay outside the gene matches. The CDR3 covers 17 residues. CDR3: CASSRGLAGAIQETQYF. CDR3 sequence (DNA): TGCGCCAGCAGCCGGGGACTAGCGGGGGCAATCCAAGAGACCCAGTACTTC. Full variable domain (outside the CDR3, taken from reference TRBV5-1 and TRBJ2-5): KAGVTQTPRYLIKTRGQQVTLSCSPISGHRSVSWYQQTPGQGLQFLFEYFSETQRNKGNFPGRFSGRQFSNSRSEMNVSTLELGDSALYLCASSRGLAGAIQETQYFGPGTRLLVL.

The chain has TRBV9 and TRBJ2-1; possible D gene TRBD1, 6 bases. The CDR3 contains 15 residues. Looked up from germline, CDR1 is SGDLS and CDR2 is YYNGEE. Trimming removed 0 bases from V and 6 bases from J, with 13 bases in between. Written as DNA, the CDR3 is TGTGCCAGCAGCGTAGCGTTATCGGACAGCAATGAGCAGTTCTTC. It encodes CASSVALSDSNEQFF.

The V and J genes are TRBV6-5 and TRBJ1-2, with 7 bases lining up with TRBD1. V was pared by 4 bases and J by 4 bases, with 3 bases of the junction left unmatched. The CDR3 runs to 13 residues. Germline CDR1 reads MNHEY; CDR2 reads SVGAGI. The CDR3 sequence is CASSSGTVYGYTF. CDR3 bases: TGTGCCAGCAGTTCCGGGACAGTCTATGGCTACACCTTC.

This chain joins TRBV24-1 and TRBJ1-5; D remains ambiguous. Trimming took off 7 bases at V and 5 bases at J, with 17 bases between the two ends. Germline V gene sequence: CDR1 KGHDR, CDR2 SFDVKD. The CDR3 is 15 amino acids. The CDR3 protein is CATSDKRSTYQPQHF. In nucleotides, the CDR3 is TGTGCCACCAGCGATAAGAGGTCTACATATCAGCCCCAGCATTTT.

V and J are TRBV7-9 and TRBJ2-5; the match to TRBD2 covers 10 bases. Germline lookup yields CDR1 SEHNR and CDR2 FQNEAQ (reference sequence). Trimming cost V 1 base and J 5 bases; bases outside gene matches: 10. The CDR3 contains 17 residues. CDR3 coding DNA: TGTGCCAGCAGCTTAGACAAGCGGGGGGGCGAACGGGAGACCCAGTACTTC. Its protein product is CASSLDKRGGERETQYF.

V and J are TRBV5-1 and TRBJ2-7; tentative D call: TRBD2 (6 bases). The CDR3 is made up of 15 amino acids. Germline CDR1 is SGHRS and CDR2 is YFSETQ. The germline V and J ends were trimmed by 3 bases and 6 bases, with 19 bases remaining between them. As DNA, the CDR3 is TGCGCCAGCAGCTCGACGGGGACTCAGGCCTCCGAGCAGTACTTC. Protein sequence: CASSSTGTQASEQYF.

This chain joins TRBV3-1 (or the pseudogene TRBV3-2) and TRBJ2-3, with D perhaps matching TRBD2 (6 bases). CDR3 length: 19 residues. Trimming removed 1 base from V and 1 base from J, with 21 bases in between. In germline, CDR1 is LGHDT, CDR2 YNNKEL (reference sequence). CDR3 coding DNA: TGTGCCAGCAGCCAAGCTCGGGGGTCCGCGCGGGGTGGCACAGATACGCAGTATTTT. Residues: CASSQARGSARGGTDTQYF.

The table lists this clone with a few counts. V usage is TRBV19 and J usage is TRBJ2-5; D may be TRBD2 (6 bases). The CDR3 spans 16 residues. V lost 3 bases and J 3 bases, leaving 17 bases between the germline ends. CDR1 LNHDA and CDR2 SQIVND come from the germline V gene (reference sequence). CDR3 residues: CASSIAGTGVEETQYF. In DNA, the CDR3 is TGTGCCAGTAGTATCGCGGGGACGGGGGTAGAAGAGACCCAGTACTTC.

The gene calls are TRBV5-4 and TRBJ2-1; 9 positions agree with TRBD2. The germline gives CDR1 SGHNT, CDR2 YYREEE (reference sequence). This CDR3 is 15 amino acids long. The J segment lost 4 bases and the V segment lost 1 base, leaving 3 bases of the junction unmatched. The CDR3 nucleotides are TGTGCCAGCAGCTTGTTAACTAGCGGGTACAATGAGCAGTTCTTC. Its translation is CASSLLTSGYNEQFF.

The chain joins TRBV28 to TRBJ1-3; TRBD1 is a possible D gene (5 bases). Trimming cost V 8 bases and J 2 bases, with 19 bases left between them. CDR3 length equals 16 residues. Germline CDR1 reads MDHEN; CDR2 reads SYDVKM. CDR3 nucleotide sequence: TGTGCCAGCTTCCCAGCAGGGATGGGTGCTGGAAACACCATATATTTT. Translated, it gives CASFPAGMGAGNTIYF.

The chain couples TRBV6-5 to TRBJ1-2, with D possibly being TRBD1 (6 bases). The germline V and J ends were trimmed by 6 bases and 7 bases, with 18 bases remaining between them. Germline values: CDR1 MNHEY, CDR2 SVGAGI. The CDR3 extends over 14 amino acids. For the CDR3, the DNA is TGTGCCAGCAGAGGTCCAGGGGTAGGGGGTGGCTACACCTTC. Residues: CASRGPGVGGGYTF.

This rearrangement joins TRBV6-1 to TRBJ2-7; D is perhaps TRBD1 (5 bases). Germline CDR1 and CDR2: MNHNS and SASEGT. Deletions cut 3 bases from V and 2 bases from J, with 17 bases between. The CDR3 is 16 residues long. CDR3 DNA sequence: TGTGCCAGCAGTGATCACGTCGACAGAATTACCTACGAGCAGTACTTC. Translating it yields CASSDHVDRITYEQYF.

The chain recombines TRBV30 with TRBJ1-2; 8 positions agree with TRBD1. V shed 4 bases and J 4 bases; nucleotides not matched to a gene: 8. Germline CDR1 GTSNPN, CDR2 SVGIG (reference sequence). This CDR3 contains 14 residues. CDR3 in amino acids: CAWTSTGVGYGYTF. The CDR3 DNA sequence: TGTGCCTGGACCTCGACAGGGGTGGGCTATGGCTACACCTTC.

The CDR3 DNA reads TGTGCCAGCAGCAGAAAAGGGGGTGGAGAGACCCAGTACTTC. The encoded protein is CASSRKGGGETQYF. J is TRBJ2-5 and V is TRBV9, with D possibly being TRBD1 (6 bases). Germline V gives CDR1 SGDLS, CDR2 YYNGEE. With 4 bases removed from V and 4 bases from J, the gap between germline ends came to 14 bases. The CDR3 has 14 amino acids. Filled out from reference TRBV9 and TRBJ2-5, the complete variable domain reads DSGVTQTPKHLITATGQRVTLRCSPRSGDLSVYWYQQSLDQGLQFLIQYYNGEERAKGNILERFSAQQFPDLHSELNLSSLELGDSALYFCASSRKGGGETQYFGPGTRLLVL.

This clone was recorded once. The CDR3 loop is CASSLVEFGEQFF. CDR3 DNA: TGTGCCAGCAGCTTAGTGGAGTTTGGGGAGCAGTTCTTC. The V call is TRBV11-2, the J call TRBJ2-1; D uncertain. The CDR3 has 13 residues. The ends were cut back, 1 base at V and 10 bases at J, with 11 bases in the middle. In germline, CDR1 is SGHAT, CDR2 FQNNGV.

V gene TRBV18 combines with J gene TRBJ1-1, with D hard to call. Trimming shortened V by 2 bases and J by 1 base, and 8 bases separated the two germline ends. The CDR3 contains 14 residues. The V gene's germline CDR1 is KGHSH and CDR2 LQKENI. CDR3 in amino acids: CASSPEAGNTEAFF. In DNA, the CDR3 is TGTGCCAGCTCACCAGAGGCGGGGAACACTGAAGCTTTCTTT.

The chain couples TRBV4-3 to TRBJ1-5; TRBD1 might be the D (6 bases). Trimming stripped 2 bases from V and 2 bases from J, with 16 bases between. The CDR3 is made up of 17 amino acids. The germline gives CDR1 LGHNA, CDR2 YSLEER. The CDR3 here is CASSQTLAGVGNQPQHF. In DNA form, the CDR3 reads TGCGCCAGCAGCCAAACCCTCGCAGGGGTGGGCAATCAGCCCCAGCATTTT.

The V gene is TRBV13, the J gene TRBJ1-2; D might be TRBD1 (6 bases). Trimming cost V 4 bases and J 6 bases, with 15 bases left between them. From germline, CDR1 is PRHDT and CDR2 FYEKMQ (reference sequence). The CDR3 consists of 14 residues. CDR3 in DNA: TGTGCCAGCAGCTCTTCGCAGGGGCGGGATGGCTACACCTTC. This translates into CASSSSQGRDGYTF.

This chain joins TRBV30 and TRBJ2-1; TRBD2 aligns across 13 bases. Germline V gene data show CDR1 as GTSNPN and CDR2 as SVGIG (reference sequence). V lost 5 bases and J lost 8; bases outside the gene matches: 6. The CDR3 is made up of 14 amino acids. CDR3 residues: CAWQLAGGPDEQFF. The CDR3 DNA is TGTGCCTGGCAACTAGCGGGGGGGCCGGATGAGCAGTTCTTC. The variable domain in full, completed from reference TRBV30 and TRBJ2-1, reads SQTIHQWPATLVQPVGSPLSLECTVEGTSNPNLYWYRQAAGRGLQLLFYSVGIGQISSEVPQNLSASRPQDRQFILSSKKLLLSDSGFYLCAWQLAGGPDEQFFGPGTRLTVL.

This chain uses TRBV6-5 with TRBJ1-4; D may be TRBD1 (5 bases). The V end lost 8 bases, the J end lost 0 bases, and 13 bases lay between the germline ends. Germline assignment: CDR1 MNHEY and CDR2 SVGAGI. The CDR3 is 15 residues long. The CDR3 protein is CASHSGGATNEKLFF. Written as DNA, the CDR3 is TGTGCCAGCCATTCGGGGGGGGCAACTAATGAAAAACTGTTTTTT.

V and J are TRBV6-5 and TRBJ2-7, with a tentative D call TRBD1 (6 bases). In germline, CDR1 is MNHEY, CDR2 SVGAGI. Between the trimmed V and J ends, which lost 10 bases and 5 bases, there was a span of 24 bases. The CDR3 sequence is 15 residues long. DNA of the CDR3: TGTGCCACCCGAAAGACCGGGACATCAGACCACGAGCAGTACTTC. Translation gives CATRKTGTSDHEQYF.

This clone was found once. The rearrangement links TRBV6-5 to TRBJ2-1; TRBD1 aligns across 9 bases. Per germline, CDR1 MNHEY and CDR2 SVGAGI. V shed 5 bases, J shed 4 bases, and the junction held 6 bases outside the gene matches. The CDR3 has 15 amino acids. In DNA, the CDR3 is TGTGCCAGCAGTCAGACAGGGGGGCAGTACAATGAGCAGTTCTTC. This sequence encodes CASSQTGGQYNEQFF.

This clone was recorded once. The rearrangement uses TRBV7-2 and TRBJ1-6; 10 bases fit TRBD1. Trimming at V came to 6 bases and at J to 9 bases, leaving 5 bases not matched to a gene. The CDR3 consists of 14 residues. CDR1 SGHTA and CDR2 FQGNSA come from the germline V gene. CDR3 DNA: TGTGCCAGCAGGCCCGGGACAGGGGCTTCACCCCTCCACTTT. As protein: CASRPGTGASPLHF.

The gene calls are TRBV30 and TRBJ1-6; TRBD1 matches at 7 bases. The CDR3 runs 14 residues. V gave up 1 base and J gave up 10 bases; unmatched junction bases: 7. Germline V gene sequence: CDR1 GTSNPN, CDR2 SVGIG (reference sequence). This CDR3 is CAWSERGRASPLHF. CDR3 in DNA: TGTGCCTGGAGTGAAAGGGGGCGAGCGTCACCCCTCCACTTT.

V is TRBV12-3 or TRBV12-4 and J is TRBJ2-2; D is unclear. This CDR3 has 12 residues. V lost 3 bases to trimming and J lost 4 bases, with 3 bases between them. DNA of the CDR3: TGTGCCAGCAGTTTCGTCACCGGGGAGCTGTTTTTT. As protein: CASSFVTGELFF.

This chain joins TRBV5-1 and TRBJ2-3; D unresolved. CDR1 is SGHRS and CDR2 is YFSETQ in the germline V gene. This CDR3 has 12 residues. Trimming cost V 7 bases and J 4 bases, with 10 bases left between them. The CDR3 bases are TGCGCCAGCGCCCGTACTCCAGATACGCAGTATTTT. Protein product: CASARTPDTQYF.